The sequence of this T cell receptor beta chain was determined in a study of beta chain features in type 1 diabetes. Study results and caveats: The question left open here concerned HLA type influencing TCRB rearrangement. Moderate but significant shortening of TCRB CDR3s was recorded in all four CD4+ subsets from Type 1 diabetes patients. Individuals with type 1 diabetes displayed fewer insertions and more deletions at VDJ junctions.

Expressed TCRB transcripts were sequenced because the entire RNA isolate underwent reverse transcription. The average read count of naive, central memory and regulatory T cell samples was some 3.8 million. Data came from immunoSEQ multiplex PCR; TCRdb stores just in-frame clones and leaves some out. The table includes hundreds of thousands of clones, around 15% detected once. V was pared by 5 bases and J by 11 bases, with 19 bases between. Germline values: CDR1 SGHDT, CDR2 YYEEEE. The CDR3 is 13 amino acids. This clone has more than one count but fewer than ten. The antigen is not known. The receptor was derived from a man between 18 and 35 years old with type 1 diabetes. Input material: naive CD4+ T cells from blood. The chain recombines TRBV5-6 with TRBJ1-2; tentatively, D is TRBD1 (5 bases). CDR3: CASSTAWTRSYTF. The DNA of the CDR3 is TGTGCCAGCAGTACCGCTTGGACACGATCTTACACCTTC.